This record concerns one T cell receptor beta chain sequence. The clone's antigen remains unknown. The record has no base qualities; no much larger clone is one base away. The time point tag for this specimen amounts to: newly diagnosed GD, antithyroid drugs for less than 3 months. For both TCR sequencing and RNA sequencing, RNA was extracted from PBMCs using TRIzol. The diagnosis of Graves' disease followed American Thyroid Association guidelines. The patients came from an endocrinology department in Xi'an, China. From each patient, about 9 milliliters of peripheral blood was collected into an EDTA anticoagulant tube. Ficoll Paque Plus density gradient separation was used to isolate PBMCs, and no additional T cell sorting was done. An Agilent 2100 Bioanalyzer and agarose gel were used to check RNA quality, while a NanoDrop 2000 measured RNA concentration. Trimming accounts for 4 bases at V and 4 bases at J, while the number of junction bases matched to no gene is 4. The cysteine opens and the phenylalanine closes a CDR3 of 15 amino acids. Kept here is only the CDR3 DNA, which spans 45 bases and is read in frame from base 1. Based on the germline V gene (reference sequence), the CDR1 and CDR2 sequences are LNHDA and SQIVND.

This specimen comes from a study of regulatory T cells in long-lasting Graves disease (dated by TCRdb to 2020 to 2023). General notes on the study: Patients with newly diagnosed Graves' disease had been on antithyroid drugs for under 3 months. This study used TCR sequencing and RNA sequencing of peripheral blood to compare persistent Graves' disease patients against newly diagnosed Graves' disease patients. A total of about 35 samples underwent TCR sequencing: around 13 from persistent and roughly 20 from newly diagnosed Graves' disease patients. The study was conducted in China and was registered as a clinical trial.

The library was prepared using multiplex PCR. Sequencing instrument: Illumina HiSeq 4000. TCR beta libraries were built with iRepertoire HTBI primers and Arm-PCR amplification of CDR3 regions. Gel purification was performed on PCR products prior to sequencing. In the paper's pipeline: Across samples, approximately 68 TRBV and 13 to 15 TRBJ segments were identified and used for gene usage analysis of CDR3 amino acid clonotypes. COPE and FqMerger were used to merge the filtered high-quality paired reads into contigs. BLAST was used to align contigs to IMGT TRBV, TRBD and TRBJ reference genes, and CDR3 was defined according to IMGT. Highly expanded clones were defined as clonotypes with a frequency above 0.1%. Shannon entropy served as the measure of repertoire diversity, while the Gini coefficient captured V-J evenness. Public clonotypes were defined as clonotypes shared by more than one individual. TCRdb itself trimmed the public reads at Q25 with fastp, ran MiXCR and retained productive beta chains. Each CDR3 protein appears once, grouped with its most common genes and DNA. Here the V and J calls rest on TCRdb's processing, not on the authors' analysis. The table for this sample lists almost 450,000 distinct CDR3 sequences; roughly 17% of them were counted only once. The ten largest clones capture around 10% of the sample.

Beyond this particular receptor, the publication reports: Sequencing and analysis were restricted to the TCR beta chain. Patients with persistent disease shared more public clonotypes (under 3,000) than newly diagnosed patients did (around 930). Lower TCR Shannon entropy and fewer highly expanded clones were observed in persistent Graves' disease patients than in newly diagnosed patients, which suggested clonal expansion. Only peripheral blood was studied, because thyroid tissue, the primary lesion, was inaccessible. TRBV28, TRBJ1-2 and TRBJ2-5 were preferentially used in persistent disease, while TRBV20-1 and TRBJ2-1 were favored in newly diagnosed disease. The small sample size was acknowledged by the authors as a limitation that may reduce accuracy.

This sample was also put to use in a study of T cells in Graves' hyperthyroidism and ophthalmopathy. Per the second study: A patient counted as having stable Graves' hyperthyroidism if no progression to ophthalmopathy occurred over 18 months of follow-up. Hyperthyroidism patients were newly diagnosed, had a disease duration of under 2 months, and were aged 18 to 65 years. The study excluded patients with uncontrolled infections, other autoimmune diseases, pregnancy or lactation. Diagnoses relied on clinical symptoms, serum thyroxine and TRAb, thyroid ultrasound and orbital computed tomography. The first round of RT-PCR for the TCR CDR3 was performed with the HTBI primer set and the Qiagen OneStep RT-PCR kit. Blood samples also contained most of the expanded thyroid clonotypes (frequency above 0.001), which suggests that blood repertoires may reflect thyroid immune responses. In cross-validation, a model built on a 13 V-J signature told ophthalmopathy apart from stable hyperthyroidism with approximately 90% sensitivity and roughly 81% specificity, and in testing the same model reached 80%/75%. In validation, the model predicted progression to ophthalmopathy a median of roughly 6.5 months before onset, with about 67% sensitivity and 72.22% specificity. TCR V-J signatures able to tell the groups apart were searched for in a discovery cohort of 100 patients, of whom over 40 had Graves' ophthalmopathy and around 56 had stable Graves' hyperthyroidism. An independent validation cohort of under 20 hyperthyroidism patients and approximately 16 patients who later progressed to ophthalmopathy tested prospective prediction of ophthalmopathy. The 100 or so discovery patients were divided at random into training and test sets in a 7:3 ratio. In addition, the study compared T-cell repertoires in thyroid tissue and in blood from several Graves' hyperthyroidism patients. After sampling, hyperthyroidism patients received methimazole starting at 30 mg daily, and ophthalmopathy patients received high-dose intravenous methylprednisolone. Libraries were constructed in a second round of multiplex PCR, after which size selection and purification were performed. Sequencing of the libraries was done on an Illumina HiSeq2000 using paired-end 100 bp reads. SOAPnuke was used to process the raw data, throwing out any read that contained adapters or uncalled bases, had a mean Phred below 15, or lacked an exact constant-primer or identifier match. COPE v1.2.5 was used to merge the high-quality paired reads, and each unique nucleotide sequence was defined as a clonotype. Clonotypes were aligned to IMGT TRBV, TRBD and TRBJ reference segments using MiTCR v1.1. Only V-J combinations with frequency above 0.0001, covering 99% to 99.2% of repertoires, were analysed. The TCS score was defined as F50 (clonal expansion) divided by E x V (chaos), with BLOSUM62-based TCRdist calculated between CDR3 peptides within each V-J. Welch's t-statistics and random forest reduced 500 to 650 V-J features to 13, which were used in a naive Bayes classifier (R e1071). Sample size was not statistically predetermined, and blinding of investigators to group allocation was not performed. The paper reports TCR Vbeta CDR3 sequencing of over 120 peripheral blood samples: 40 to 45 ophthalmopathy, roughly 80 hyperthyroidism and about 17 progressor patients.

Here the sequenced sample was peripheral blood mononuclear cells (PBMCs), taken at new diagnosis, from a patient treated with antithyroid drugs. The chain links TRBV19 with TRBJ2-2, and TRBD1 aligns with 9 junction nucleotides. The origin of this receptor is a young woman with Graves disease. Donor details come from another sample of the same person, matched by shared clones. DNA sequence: TGTGCCAGTAGTAGTCGGGACAGGGCCACCGGGGAGCTGTTTTTT. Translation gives CASSSRDRATGELFF.